Each of the 22 T cell receptor beta chains below was sequenced from the same sample in a study of blood T cell repertoires in COVID-19. Some clones are missing from TCRdb's copy, which holds only in-frame ones; the method was immunoSEQ multiplex PCR. The table shows about 220,000 clones, with roughly 88% occurring only once. The specimen sequenced was peripheral blood. The receptors were gathered from a middle-aged man with active or convalescent COVID-19.

The chain is built from TRBV2 and TRBJ1-4; unclear D gene. Between the trimmed V and J ends, which lost 5 bases and 7 bases, there was a span of 11 bases. The germline CDR1 and CDR2 sequences are SNHLY and FYNNEI. The CDR3 is 13 residues long. For the CDR3, the DNA is TGTGCCAGCAGTTGGCCGGGAAGTGAAAAACTGTTTTTT. Its translation is CASSWPGSEKLFF.

The CDR3 DNA follows: TGCAGTGCTAGTAGTGGACTAGCGGGGAACCCCAGGAACCCCAACACCGGGGAGCTGTTTTTT. Protein product: CSASSGLAGNPRNPNTGELFF. The rearrangement links TRBV20-1 to TRBJ2-2; 12 bases map to TRBD2. V lost 3 bases to trimming and J lost 2 bases; unmatched junction nucleotides: 19. The CDR3 is 21 residues long. The V gene's germline CDR1 is DFQATT and CDR2 SNEGSKA (reference sequence).

The chain has TRBV21-1 and TRBJ2-1; the table's D call, TRBD1, has no DNA check behind it. TRBV21-1 has pseudogene status. CDR3 length: 14 residues. CDR3 bases: TGTGCCAGCAGCATTCGAGGGGGAAGTGGGGAGCAGTTCTTC. As protein: CASSIRGGSGEQFF.

J is TRBJ2-7 and V is TRBV4-1, with D possibly being TRBD2 (5 bases). The CDR3 is 13 residues long. The V gene's germline CDR1 is MGHRA and CDR2 YSYEKL. Deletions cut 3 bases from V and 4 bases from J, with 10 bases between. CDR3 sequence: CASSHGVWYEQYF. CDR3 in DNA: TGCGCCAGCAGCCACGGGGTATGGTACGAGCAGTACTTC.

The CDR3 DNA is TGTGCCAGCAGTTACCAATCTAACTATGGCTACACCTTC. As protein: CASSYQSNYGYTF. The chain employs TRBV6-2 or TRBV6-3 and TRBJ1-2; D remains ambiguous. The CDR3 consists of 13 residues. Germline V gene data show CDR1 as MNHEY and CDR2 as SVGEGT. Deletions cut 2 bases from V and 0 bases from J, with 4 bases between.

CDR3: CASSTRDYEQYF. CDR3 sequence (DNA): TGTGCCAGCAGTACACGGGACTACGAGCAGTACTTC. The chain recombines TRBV2 with TRBJ2-7, with D possibly matching TRBD2 (5 bases). The V gene lost 5 bases and the J gene lost 3 bases, with 8 bases spanning the gap. CDR3 size: 12 residues. Germline V CDR1 and CDR2: SNHLY, FYNNEI.

V and J are TRBV6-2 or TRBV6-3 and TRBJ2-1; 15 bases match TRBD2. Germline CDR1 is MNHEY and CDR2 is SVGEGT. Trimming at V came to 2 bases and at J to 5 bases, leaving 10 bases not matched to a gene. The CDR3 loop spans 19 amino acids. The CDR3 here is CASSYRRGTSGRNHNEQFF. CDR3 DNA: TGTGCCAGCAGTTACCGTCGGGGGACTAGCGGGAGGAATCACAATGAGCAGTTCTTC.

Notes on this clone: The sample has other DNA sequences that encode this CDR3 too. The rearrangement links TRBV7-2 to TRBJ1-2, with TRBD1 identical over 9 bases. The CDR3 extends over 13 amino acids. The V gene's germline CDR1 is SGHTA and CDR2 FQGNSA. Trimming removed 5 bases from V and 8 bases from J; junction bases left unmatched: 6. CDR3 in amino acids: CASSVRQGGGYTF. In DNA form, the CDR3 reads TGTGCCAGCAGCGTTCGACAGGGGGGAGGCTACACCTTC.

This clone is a singleton in its sample. The chain is built from TRBV4-1 and TRBJ2-7; 7 bases are a match to TRBD1. V gave up 0 bases and J gave up 3 bases; unmatched junction bases: 8. The germline V gene has CDR1 MGHRA and CDR2 YSYEKL. The CDR3 runs 16 residues. This CDR3 reads CASSQEGRGGNYEQYF. Here the CDR3 DNA reads TGCGCCAGCAGCCAAGAAGGTAGAGGGGGCAACTACGAGCAGTACTTC.

The V and J genes are TRBV7-9 and TRBJ1-6; D remains ambiguous. Germline loops: CDR1 SEHNR, CDR2 FQNEAQ (reference sequence). Trimming shortened V by 4 bases and J by 8 bases, and 9 bases separated the two germline ends. The CDR3 runs to 13 residues. CDR3 bases: TGTGCCAGCAGCTCAACGGCGGATTCACCCCTCCACTTT. Residues: CASSSTADSPLHF.

The rearrangement joins TRBV7-9 to TRBJ2-7; D is unclear. This CDR3 contains 13 residues. V was trimmed by 0 bases and J by 6 bases, leaving 9 bases between them. Per germline, CDR1 SEHNR and CDR2 FQNEAQ (reference sequence). CDR3 amino acids: CASSLATSLEQYF. The CDR3 nucleotides read TGTGCCAGCAGCTTAGCGACTTCTCTCGAGCAGTACTTC.

V and J are TRBV7-9 and TRBJ2-5; tentatively, D is TRBD1 (6 bases). The germline V gene has CDR1 SEHNR and CDR2 FQNEAQ (reference sequence). The CDR3 length is 13 residues. The germline V and J ends were trimmed by 0 bases and 4 bases, with 6 bases remaining between them. CDR3 DNA sequence: TGTGCCAGCAGCTTAGCGGGGGCAGAGACCCAGTACTTC. Amino acids: CASSLAGAETQYF.

This chain joins TRBV15 and TRBJ2-1; TRBD2 matches at 7 bases. The J segment lost 4 bases and the V segment lost 0 bases, leaving 6 bases of the junction unmatched. The CDR3 has 16 amino acids. CDR1 and CDR2 from the germline V gene are LNHNV and YYDKDF (reference sequence). CDR3 residues: CATSRDRDSGYNEQFF. The CDR3 DNA is TGTGCCACCAGCAGAGATCGGGATAGCGGGTACAATGAGCAGTTCTTC.

V usage is TRBV21-1 and J usage is TRBJ1-5; TRBD1, the table's D call, lacks a check against the DNA. TRBV21-1 has pseudogene status. This CDR3 comprises 17 residues. The CDR3 region has the DNA TGTGCCAGCAGCTCCCGGGGGGGACAGGGTAAGAAAGAGGTGAGGCATTTT. It is translated as CASSSRGGQGKKEVRHF.

V and J are TRBV6-2 or TRBV6-3 and TRBJ2-3; D may be TRBD2 (6 bases). Trimming stripped 2 bases from V and 8 bases from J, with 8 bases between. This CDR3 is built from 12 residues. Germline CDR1 and CDR2: MNHEY and SVGEGT. CDR3 region: CASSYMGLTQYF. CDR3 nucleotides: TGTGCCAGCAGTTACATGGGACTTACGCAGTATTTT.

The rearrangement joins TRBV4-3 to TRBJ2-2; 7 bases align to TRBD2. Per germline, CDR1 LGHNA and CDR2 YSLEER. The CDR3 is made up of 18 amino acids. J was trimmed by 5 bases and V by 0 bases; bases with no gene match: 12. CDR3 bases: TGCGCCAGCAGCCAAGAAGTTCCGAGACTAGCTCCAACCGGGGAGCTGTTTTTT. Translation: CASSQEVPRLAPTGELFF.

This sequence joins TRBV19 and TRBJ1-1; D might be TRBD1 (5 bases). The CDR3 runs to 14 residues. V lost 3 bases and J 2 bases, leaving 10 bases between the germline ends. The germline CDR1 and CDR2 sequences are LNHDA and SQIVND (reference sequence). The CDR3 nucleotides are TGTGCCAGTAGTATTAGAGGACAAAACACTGAAGCTTTCTTT. Residues: CASSIRGQNTEAFF.

The chain is built from TRBV5-1 and TRBJ1-2; TRBD1 matches at 8 bases. The germline gives CDR1 SGHRS, CDR2 YFSETQ. Germline trimming cut 4 bases from V and 6 bases from J; bases unmatched to any gene: 5. This CDR3 contains 13 residues. The CDR3 loop reads CASSKDRADGYTF. In nucleotides, the CDR3 is TGCGCCAGCAGCAAGGACAGGGCGGATGGCTACACCTTC. Full variable domain (remainder filled in from reference TRBV5-1 and TRBJ1-2): KAGVTQTPRYLIKTRGQQVTLSCSPISGHRSVSWYQQTPGQGLQFLFEYFSETQRNKGNFPGRFSGRQFSNSRSEMNVSTLELGDSALYLCASSKDRADGYTFGSGTRLTVV.

This chain uses TRBV6-5 with TRBJ1-1, with D unresolved. Germline CDR1 reads MNHEY; CDR2 reads SVGAGI. This CDR3 is 14 amino acids long. Trimming took off 6 bases at V and 4 bases at J, with 15 bases between the two ends. The CDR3 reads CASRGDYWGTEAFF. In nucleotides, the CDR3 is TGTGCCAGCAGGGGAGATTACTGGGGCACTGAAGCTTTCTTT.

The chain uses TRBV5-4 and TRBJ1-2, with TRBD1 matching over 8 bases. CDR1 SGHNT and CDR2 YYREEE come from the germline V gene (reference sequence). This CDR3 is built from 16 residues. Trimming removed 6 bases from V and 3 bases from J; junction bases left unmatched: 13. The CDR3 coding sequence is TGTGCCAGCACCAATCCAAGGACAGGGAGCGACTATGGCTACACCTTC. It is translated as CASTNPRTGSDYGYTF.

V and J are TRBV6-2 or TRBV6-3 and TRBJ2-2, with D perhaps TRBD1 (5 bases). V lost 5 bases to trimming and J lost 5 bases, with 18 bases between them. CDR1 and CDR2 from the germline V gene are MNHEY and SVGEGT. The CDR3 runs 16 residues. The DNA for the CDR3 is TGTGCCAGCAGTCCCCCCACAGACAGACGTACCGGGGAGCTGTTTTTT. Protein: CASSPPTDRRTGELFF.

The chain has TRBV4-1 and TRBJ1-6, with TRBD1 identical over 8 bases. CDR1 MGHRA and CDR2 YSYEKL come from the germline V gene. The CDR3 consists of 16 residues. J lost 9 bases, V lost 2 bases, and 9 bases had no gene match. The CDR3, as DNA: TGCGCCAGCAGCCAACCCGGACAGGGCCTTGGTTCACCCCTCCACTTT. It specifies CASSQPGQGLGSPLHF.